This is a list of T cell receptor beta chains from one sample in a study of T cell responses to AZD1222 COVID-19 vaccine. Measured with immunoSEQ multiplex PCR; TCRdb has only the in-frame clones, and not every one. The table has 200,000 or so clones, 93% seen once. Specimen: peripheral blood, collected 28 days after the second AZD1222 dose. Every receptor here comes from an adult who received the AZD1222 COVID-19 vaccine. The CDR3 runs from the conserved cysteine through the conserved F or W. The D gene is left open where the match is weak. Clone size appears in some rows only: once, few, many, or a class for an expanded clone.

D gene	V gene	J gene	clone size	CDR3 protein	CDR3 DNA
NA	TRBV7-2	TRBJ1-2	NA	CASSGVYGYTF	TGTGCCAGCTCGGGGGTCTATGGCTACACCTTC
NA	TRBV6-2/TRBV6-3	TRBJ1-4	NA	CASSSPPEEKLFF	TGTGCCAGCAGTTCCCCCCCCGAGGAAAAACTGTTTTTT
NA	TRBV6-5	TRBJ1-3	NA	CASRTGPGNTIYF	TGTGCCAGCAGAACAGGGCCAGGAAACACCATATATTTT
NA	TRBV6-2/TRBV6-3	TRBJ1-2	NA	CASSYSGYGYTF	TGTGCCAGCAGTTACTCAGGGTACGGCTACACCTTC
NA	TRBV7-2	TRBJ1-3	NA	CASKLGTERNTIYF	TGTGCCAGCAAATTGGGGACGGAACGAAACACCATATATTTT
NA	TRBV28	TRBJ1-6	NA	CASRDTSNSPLHF	TGTGCCAGCAGGGACACCTCTAATTCACCCCTCCACTTT
TRBD1	TRBV7-9	TRBJ2-7	NA	CASSFGQGNYEQYF	TGTGCCAGCAGCTTCGGACAGGGGAACTACGAGCAGTACTTC
NA	TRBV28	TRBJ1-2	NA	CASSRYTGHYGYTF	TGTGCCAGCAGTCGCTACACAGGGCACTATGGCTACACCTTC
NA	TRBV5-6	TRBJ2-7	NA	CASSFRTIHSYEQYF	TGTGCCAGCAGCTTCCGGACAATACACTCCTACGAGCAGTACTTC
NA	TRBV3-1/TRBV3-2	TRBJ1-1	NA	CASSQDGGPRHTEAFF	TGTGCCAGCAGCCAAGATGGGGGCCCCCGGCACACTGAAGCTTTCTTT
TRBD1	TRBV6-9	TRBJ2-2	NA	CASSTPQGAWPGELFF	TGTGCCAGCAGTACCCCTCAGGGGGCTTGGCCCGGGGAGCTGTTTTTT
NA	TRBV6-5	TRBJ2-6	NA	CATLRSSGANVLTF	TGTGCCACACTACGGAGCTCTGGGGCCAACGTCCTGACTTTC
NA	TRBV18	TRBJ1-4	NA	CASSPRVTNEKLFF	TGTGCCAGCTCGCCCAGGGTAACTAATGAAAAACTGTTTTTT
TRBD1	TRBV27	TRBJ2-7	few	CASSLWGTGVHEQYF	TGTGCCAGCAGTTTATGGGGGACAGGGGTCCACGAGCAGTACTTC
NA	TRBV7-9	TRBJ1-6	NA	CASSPDGLWEPLHF	TGTGCCAGCAGCCCGGACGGGCTTTGGGAACCCCTCCACTTT
NA	TRBV9	TRBJ1-1	NA	CASSVGQLNTEAFF	TGTGCCAGCAGCGTAGGTCAGTTGAACACTGAAGCTTTCTTT
NA	TRBV29-1	TRBJ2-7	NA	CSVGGIGGSQYEQYF	TGCAGCGTTGGGGGTATCGGGGGCAGCCAGTACGAGCAGTACTTC
NA	TRBV19	TRBJ2-7	NA	CASTQGVGYEQYF	TGTGCCAGTACCCAAGGGGTCGGATACGAGCAGTACTTC
NA	TRBV5-1	TRBJ1-2	NA	CASSLAEQDYGYTF	TGCGCCAGCAGCTTGGCCGAGCAGGACTATGGCTACACCTTC
TRBD1	TRBV28	TRBJ1-5	NA	CASTLVEGTDSNQPQHF	TGTGCCAGCACCCTTGTAGAGGGGACAGATAGCAATCAGCCCCAGCATTTT
NA	TRBV2	TRBJ1-1	NA	CASREIDTVNTEAFF	TGTGCCAGCAGGGAGATCGACACTGTGAACACTGAAGCTTTCTTT
NA	TRBV24-1	TRBJ2-5	NA	CATSDFSGKTQYF	TGTGCCACCAGTGATTTCAGTGGTAAGACCCAGTACTTC
NA	TRBV3-1/TRBV3-2	TRBJ2-3	NA	CASSQFLRSAGRADTQYF	TGTGCCAGCAGCCAATTCTTAAGGTCGGCGGGTAGAGCAGATACGCAGTATTTT
NA	TRBV4-1	TRBJ2-6	once	CASSQPWSSGANVLTF	TGCGCCAGCAGCCAACCCTGGAGCTCTGGGGCCAACGTCCTGACTTTC
TRBD1	TRBV28	TRBJ2-1	once	CASSFLGQGRGNEQFF	TGTGCCAGCAGTTTCTTAGGACAGGGAAGGGGCAATGAGCAGTTCTTC
NA	TRBV18	TRBJ1-6	NA	CASSPGHLVRSYNSPLHF	TGTGCCAGCTCACCAGGGCACCTGGTCCGGTCCTATAATTCACCCCTCCACTTT
NA	TRBV15	TRBJ1-1	few	CATSRDLPEGAFF	TGTGCCACCAGCAGAGATCTTCCAGAGGGAGCTTTCTTT
NA	TRBV6-5	TRBJ1-2	once	CASRDPRPTNYGYTF	TGTGCCAGCAGGGATCCTAGGCCTACTAACTATGGCTACACCTTC
NA	TRBV27	TRBJ1-5	once	CASSLFPESRNQPQHF	TGTGCCAGCAGTTTATTTCCCGAGAGTCGGAATCAGCCCCAGCATTTT
NA	TRBV2	TRBJ1-1	once	CASSTLPGGNTEAFF	TGTGCCAGCAGTACACTCCCGGGGGGGAACACTGAAGCTTTCTTT
NA	TRBV4-2	TRBJ1-4	few	CASSPEPGTNEKLFF	TGTGCCAGCAGCCCAGAGCCTGGTACTAATGAAAAACTGTTTTTT
NA	TRBV7-2	TRBJ1-1	once	CASKTSVRPGAEAFF	TGTGCCAGCAAAACCTCCGTTCGCCCAGGCGCTGAAGCTTTCTTT
NA	TRBV5-1	TRBJ1-2	once	CASTVDRNFYGYTF	TGCGCCAGCACGGTCGACAGAAACTTCTATGGCTACACCTTC
NA	TRBV7-9	TRBJ1-1	NA	CASSFVGSEEAFF	TGTGCCAGCAGCTTTGTAGGGTCCGAAGAAGCTTTCTTT
NA	TRBV18	TRBJ1-1	NA	CASSPPVQVANTEAFF	TGTGCCAGCTCACCACCGGTGCAGGTAGCAAACACTGAAGCTTTCTTT
NA	TRBV11-2	TRBJ2-1	once	CASSLDRVPFF	TGTGCCAGCAGCTTAGATCGGGTACCGTTCTTC
TRBD1	TRBV3-1/TRBV3-2	TRBJ1-2	NA	CASSADRDRGYTF	TGTGCCAGCAGCGCTGACAGGGACCGAGGCTACACCTTC
TRBD1	TRBV25-1	TRBJ1-4	NA	CASSDGTAAEKLFF	TGTGCCAGCAGTGATGGGACAGCGGCTGAAAAACTGTTTTTT
NA	TRBV3-1/TRBV3-2	TRBJ2-4	once	CASSHTRAQGQNIQYF	TGTGCCAGCAGCCACACAAGGGCGCAGGGCCAAAACATTCAGTACTTC
NA	TRBV6-2/TRBV6-3	TRBJ1-5	NA	CASSIRDPSPQHF	TGTGCCAGCAGTATCAGGGACCCCTCGCCCCAGCATTTT
TRBD1	TRBV29-1	TRBJ2-7	NA	CSARQGHEQYF	TGCAGCGCAAGACAGGGCCACGAGCAGTACTTC
TRBD2	TRBV7-8	TRBJ2-5	NA	CASSRSGQETQYF	TGTGCCAGCAGCCGTAGCGGGCAAGAGACCCAGTACTTC
NA	TRBV27	TRBJ1-6	once	CASSLERLNSPLHF	TGTGCCAGCAGTTTAGAACGGCTAAATTCACCCCTCCACTTT
NA	TRBV27	TRBJ2-1	NA	CASSLTGTRLLYEQFF	TGTGCCAGCAGCTTAACCGGGACTCGACTCCTCTATGAGCAGTTCTTC
TRBD1	TRBV5-1	TRBJ1-2	NA	CASSVTTGMDYGYTF	TGCGCCAGCAGCGTGACGACAGGGATGGACTATGGCTACACCTTC
NA	TRBV10-3	TRBJ2-7	NA	CAISERSYEQYF	TGTGCCATCAGTGAGAGGAGCTACGAGCAGTACTTC
TRBD2	TRBV7-8	TRBJ2-6	NA	CASSSSRGGLSSGANVLTF	TGTGCCAGCAGTTCATCACGGGGGGGGCTCAGCTCTGGGGCCAACGTCCTGACTTTC
NA	TRBV12-3/TRBV12-4	TRBJ2-5	NA	CASSQGGQETQYF	TGTGCCAGCAGTCAAGGGGGCCAAGAGACCCAGTACTTC
NA	TRBV14	TRBJ2-5	NA	CASSPNRDRPFRGTQYF	TGTGCCAGCAGCCCCAATAGAGACAGGCCTTTTCGCGGGACCCAGTACTTC
TRBD2	TRBV2	TRBJ2-3	NA	CASSSLAGVTDTQYF	TGTGCCAGCAGCTCGCTAGCGGGGGTCACAGATACGCAGTATTTT
NA	TRBV5-8	TRBJ2-1	NA	CASSWGTSGGYNEQFF	TGTGCCAGCAGCTGGGGGACCTCCGGGGGTTACAATGAGCAGTTCTTC
TRBD1	TRBV10-3	TRBJ1-4	NA	CAISEGQVNEKLFF	TGTGCCATCAGTGAGGGACAGGTTAATGAAAAACTGTTTTTT
NA	TRBV5-6	TRBJ1-2	NA	CASSLAGNYGYTF	TGTGCCAGCAGCTTAGCGGGGAACTATGGCTACACCTTC
NA	TRBV19	TRBJ1-3	NA	CASSMAGVGNTIYF	TGTGCCAGTAGTATGGCAGGGGTCGGAAACACCATATATTTT